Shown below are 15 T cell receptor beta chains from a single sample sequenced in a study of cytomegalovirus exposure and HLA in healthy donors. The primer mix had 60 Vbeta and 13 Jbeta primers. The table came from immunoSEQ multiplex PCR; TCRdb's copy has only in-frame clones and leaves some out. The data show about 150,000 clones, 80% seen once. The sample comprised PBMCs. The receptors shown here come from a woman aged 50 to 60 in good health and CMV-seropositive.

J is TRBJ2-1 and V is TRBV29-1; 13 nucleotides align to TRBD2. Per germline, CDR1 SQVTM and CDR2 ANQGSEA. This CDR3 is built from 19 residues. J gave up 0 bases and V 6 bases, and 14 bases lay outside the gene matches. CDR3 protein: CSVIGTSGTRRRSYNEQFF. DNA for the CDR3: TGCAGCGTGATAGGGACTAGCGGGACCCGCCGACGCTCCTACAATGAGCAGTTCTTC.

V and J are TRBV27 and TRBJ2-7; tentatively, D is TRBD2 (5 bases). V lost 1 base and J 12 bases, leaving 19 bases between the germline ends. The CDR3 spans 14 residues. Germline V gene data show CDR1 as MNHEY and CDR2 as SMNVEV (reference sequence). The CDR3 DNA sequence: TGTGCCAGCAGTTTATTTGCGGGCAAGTCAGCCGGGTACTTC. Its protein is CASSLFAGKSAGYF.

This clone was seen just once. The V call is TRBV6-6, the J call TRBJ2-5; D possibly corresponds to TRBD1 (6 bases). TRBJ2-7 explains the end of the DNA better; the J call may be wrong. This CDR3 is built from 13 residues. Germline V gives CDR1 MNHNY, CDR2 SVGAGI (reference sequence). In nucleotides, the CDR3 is TGTGCCAGCAGCCCGGACAGACCCTACGAGCAGTACTTC. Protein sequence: CASSPDRPYEQYF.

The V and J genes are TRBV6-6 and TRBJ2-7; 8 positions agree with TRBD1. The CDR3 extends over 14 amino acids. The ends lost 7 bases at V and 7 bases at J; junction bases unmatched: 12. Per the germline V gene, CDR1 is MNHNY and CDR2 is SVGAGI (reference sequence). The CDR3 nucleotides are TGTGCCAGCACCCTACGGGGACAGGCCGGGGAGCAGTACTTC. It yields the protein CASTLRGQAGEQYF.

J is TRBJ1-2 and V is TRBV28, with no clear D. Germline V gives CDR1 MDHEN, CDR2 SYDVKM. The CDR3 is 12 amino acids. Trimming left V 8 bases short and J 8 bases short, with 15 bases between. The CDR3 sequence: CASLLPSGGYTF. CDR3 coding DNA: TGTGCCAGCCTTCTCCCCTCCGGGGGCTACACCTTC.

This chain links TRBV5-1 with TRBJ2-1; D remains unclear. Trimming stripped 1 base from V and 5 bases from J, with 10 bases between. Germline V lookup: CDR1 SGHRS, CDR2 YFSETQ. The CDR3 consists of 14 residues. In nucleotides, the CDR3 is TGCGCCAGCAGCTTGATACCGGAGAACAATGAGCAGTTCTTC. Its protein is CASSLIPENNEQFF.

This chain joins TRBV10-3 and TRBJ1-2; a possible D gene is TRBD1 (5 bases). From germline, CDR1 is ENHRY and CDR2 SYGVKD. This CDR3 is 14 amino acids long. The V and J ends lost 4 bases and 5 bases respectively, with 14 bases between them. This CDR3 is CAISARGTFYGYTF. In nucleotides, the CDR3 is TGTGCCATCAGTGCGCGGGGGACGTTTTATGGCTACACCTTC.

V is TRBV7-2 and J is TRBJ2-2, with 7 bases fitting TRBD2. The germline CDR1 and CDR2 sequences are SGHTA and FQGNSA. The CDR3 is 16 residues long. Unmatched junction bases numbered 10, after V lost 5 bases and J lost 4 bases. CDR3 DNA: TGTGCCAGCAGCCCTAAGCGCACTAGCGCCACCGGGGAGCTGTTTTTT. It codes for CASSPKRTSATGELFF.

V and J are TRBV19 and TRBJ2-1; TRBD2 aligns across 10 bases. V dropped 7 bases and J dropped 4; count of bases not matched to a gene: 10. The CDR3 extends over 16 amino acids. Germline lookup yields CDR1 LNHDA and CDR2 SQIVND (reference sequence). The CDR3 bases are TGTGCCAGTATGGGTAGCGGGGGGCGTAATTACAATGAGCAGTTCTTC. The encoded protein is CASMGSGGRNYNEQFF.

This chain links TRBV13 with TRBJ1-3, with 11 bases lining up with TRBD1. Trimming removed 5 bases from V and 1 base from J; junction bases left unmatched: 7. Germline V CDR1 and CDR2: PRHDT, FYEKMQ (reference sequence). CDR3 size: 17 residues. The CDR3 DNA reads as TGTGCCAGCAGCCTGCGGACAGGGGGCCTTTCTGGAAACACCATATATTTT. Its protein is CASSLRTGGLSGNTIYF.

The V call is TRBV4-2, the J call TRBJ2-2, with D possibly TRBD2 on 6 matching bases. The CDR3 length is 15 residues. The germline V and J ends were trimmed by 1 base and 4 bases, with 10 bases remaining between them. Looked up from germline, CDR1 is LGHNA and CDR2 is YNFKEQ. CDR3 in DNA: TGTGCCAGCAGCCAAGTTGGGGGAGGCACCGGGGAGCTGTTTTTT. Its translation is CASSQVGGGTGELFF.

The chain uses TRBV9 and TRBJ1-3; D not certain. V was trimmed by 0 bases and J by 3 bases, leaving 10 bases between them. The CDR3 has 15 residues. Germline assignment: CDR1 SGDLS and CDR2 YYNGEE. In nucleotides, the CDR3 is TGTGCCAGCAGCGTAGGTAAAGCGCTTGGAAACACCATATATTTT. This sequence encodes CASSVGKALGNTIYF.

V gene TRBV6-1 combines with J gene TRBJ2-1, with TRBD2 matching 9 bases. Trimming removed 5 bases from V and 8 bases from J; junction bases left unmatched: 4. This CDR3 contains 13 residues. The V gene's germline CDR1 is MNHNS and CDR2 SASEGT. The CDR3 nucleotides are TGTGCCAGCAGTCTAGCGGGGTCGGATGAGCAGTTCTTC. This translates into CASSLAGSDEQFF.

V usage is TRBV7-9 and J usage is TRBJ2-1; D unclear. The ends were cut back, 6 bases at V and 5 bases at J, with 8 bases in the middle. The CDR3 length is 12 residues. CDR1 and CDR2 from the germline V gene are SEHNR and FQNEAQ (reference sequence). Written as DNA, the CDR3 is TGTGCCAGCAGGGCAATACACAATGAGCAGTTCTTC. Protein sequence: CASRAIHNEQFF.

This chain's CDR3 is CASSKPSSGGAYEQYF. The CDR3 bases are TGTGCCAGTAGTAAGCCGTCTAGCGGGGGGGCCTACGAGCAGTACTTC. The V and J genes are TRBV19 and TRBJ2-7; 12 bases map to TRBD2. The CDR3 covers 16 residues. Germline loops: CDR1 LNHDA, CDR2 SQIVND (reference sequence). Germline trimming cut 4 bases from V and 2 bases from J; bases unmatched to any gene: 6.